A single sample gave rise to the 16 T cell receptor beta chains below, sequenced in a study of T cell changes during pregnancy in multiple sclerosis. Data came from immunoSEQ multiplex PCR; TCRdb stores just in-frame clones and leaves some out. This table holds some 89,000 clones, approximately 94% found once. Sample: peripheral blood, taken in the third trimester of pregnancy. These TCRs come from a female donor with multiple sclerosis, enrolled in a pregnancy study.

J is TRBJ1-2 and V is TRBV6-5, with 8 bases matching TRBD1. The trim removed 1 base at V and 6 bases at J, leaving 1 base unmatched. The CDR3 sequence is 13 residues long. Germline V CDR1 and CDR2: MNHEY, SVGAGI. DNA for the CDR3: TGTGCCAGCAGTTACTGGACAGGGAATGGCTACACCTTC. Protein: CASSYWTGNGYTF.

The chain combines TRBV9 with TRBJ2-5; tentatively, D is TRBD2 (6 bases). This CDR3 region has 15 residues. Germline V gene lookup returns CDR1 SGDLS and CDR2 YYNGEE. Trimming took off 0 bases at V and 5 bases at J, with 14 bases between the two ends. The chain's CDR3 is CASSVGNSGGETQYF. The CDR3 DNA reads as TGTGCCAGCAGCGTAGGGAATAGCGGTGGGGAGACCCAGTACTTC.

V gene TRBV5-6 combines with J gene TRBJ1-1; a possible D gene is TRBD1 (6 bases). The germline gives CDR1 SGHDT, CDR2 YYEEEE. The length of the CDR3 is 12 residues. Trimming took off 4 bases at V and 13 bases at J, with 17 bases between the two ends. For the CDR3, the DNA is TGTGCCAGCAGCCTGAGACAGGCCGCAGGTTTCTTT. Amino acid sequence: CASSLRQAAGFF.

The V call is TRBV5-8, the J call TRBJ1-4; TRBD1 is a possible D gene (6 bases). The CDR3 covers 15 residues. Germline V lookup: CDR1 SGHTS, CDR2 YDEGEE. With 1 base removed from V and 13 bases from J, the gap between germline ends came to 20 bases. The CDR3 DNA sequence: TGTGCCAGCAGCTTGAAAGGGACACCGGTTCCTAGACTGTTTTTT. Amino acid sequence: CASSLKGTPVPRLFF.

The DNA for the CDR3 is TGCGCCAGCAGCCCGGGGGGGGGAGTCGGCTCCTACGAGCAGTACTTC. Protein product: CASSPGGGVGSYEQYF. The chain recombines TRBV5-1 with TRBJ2-7; 8 bases are a match to TRBD2. The germline CDR1 and CDR2 sequences are SGHRS and YFSETQ. The CDR3 has 16 amino acids. V trimming: 4 bases; J trimming: 0 bases; junction bases outside the gene matches: 9.

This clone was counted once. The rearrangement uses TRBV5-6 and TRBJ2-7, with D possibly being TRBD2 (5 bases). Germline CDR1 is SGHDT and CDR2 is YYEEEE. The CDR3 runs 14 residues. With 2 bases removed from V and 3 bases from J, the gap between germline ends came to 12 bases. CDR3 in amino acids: CASSFEGQIYEQYF. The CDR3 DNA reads TGTGCCAGCAGCTTCGAGGGTCAGATCTACGAGCAGTACTTC.

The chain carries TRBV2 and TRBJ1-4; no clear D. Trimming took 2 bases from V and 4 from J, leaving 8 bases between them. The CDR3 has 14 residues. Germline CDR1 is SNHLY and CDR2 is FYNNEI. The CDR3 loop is CASSERSYNEKLFF. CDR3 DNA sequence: TGTGCCAGCAGTGAACGATCCTATAATGAAAAACTGTTTTTT.

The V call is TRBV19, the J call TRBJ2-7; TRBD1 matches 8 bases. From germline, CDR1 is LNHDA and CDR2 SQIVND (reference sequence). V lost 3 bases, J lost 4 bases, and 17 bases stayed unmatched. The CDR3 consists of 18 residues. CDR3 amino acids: CASSIAAGRAGGVYEQYF. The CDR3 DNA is TGTGCCAGTAGTATTGCGGCCGGTCGGGCAGGGGGCGTTTACGAGCAGTACTTC.

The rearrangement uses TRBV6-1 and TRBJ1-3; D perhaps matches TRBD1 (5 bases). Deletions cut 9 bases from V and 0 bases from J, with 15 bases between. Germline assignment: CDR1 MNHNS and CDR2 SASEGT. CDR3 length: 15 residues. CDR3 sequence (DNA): TGTGCCAGTCACTACACAGGCACCTCTGGAAACACCATATATTTT. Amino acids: CASHYTGTSGNTIYF.

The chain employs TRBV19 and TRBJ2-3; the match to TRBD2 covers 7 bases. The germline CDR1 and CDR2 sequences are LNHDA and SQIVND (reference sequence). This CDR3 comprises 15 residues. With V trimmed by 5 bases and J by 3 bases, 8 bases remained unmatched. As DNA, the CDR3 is TGTGCCAGTAGTGTCCGCGCGGGACTAACAGATACGCAGTATTTT. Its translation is CASSVRAGLTDTQYF.

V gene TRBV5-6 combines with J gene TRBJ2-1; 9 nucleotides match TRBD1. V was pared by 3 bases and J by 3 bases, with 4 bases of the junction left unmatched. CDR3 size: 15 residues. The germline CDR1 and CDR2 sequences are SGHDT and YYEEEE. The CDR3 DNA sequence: TGTGCCAGCAGCTACCGGGACAGGGACTACAATGAGCAGTTCTTC. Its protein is CASSYRDRDYNEQFF.

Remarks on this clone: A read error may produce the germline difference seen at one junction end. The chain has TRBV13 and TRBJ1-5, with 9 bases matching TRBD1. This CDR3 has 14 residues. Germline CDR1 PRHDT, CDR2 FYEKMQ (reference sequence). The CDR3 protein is CASSLGQGNQPQHF. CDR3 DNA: TGTGCCAGCAGTTTAGGACAGGGGAATCAGCCCCAGCATTTT.

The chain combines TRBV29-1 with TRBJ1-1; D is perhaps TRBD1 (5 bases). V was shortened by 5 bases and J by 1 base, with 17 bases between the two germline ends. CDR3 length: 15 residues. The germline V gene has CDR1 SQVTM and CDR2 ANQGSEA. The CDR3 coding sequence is TGCAGCGTTTATGGGGGGTCGGTTGGGAACACTGAAGCTTTCTTT. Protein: CSVYGGSVGNTEAFF.

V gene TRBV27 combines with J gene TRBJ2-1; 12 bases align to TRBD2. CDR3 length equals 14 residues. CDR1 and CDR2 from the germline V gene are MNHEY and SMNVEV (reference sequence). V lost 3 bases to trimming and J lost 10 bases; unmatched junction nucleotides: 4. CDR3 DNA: TGTGCCAGCAGTTTCCTAGCGGGGGGGCGCGAGCAGTTCTTC. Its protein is CASSFLAGGREQFF.

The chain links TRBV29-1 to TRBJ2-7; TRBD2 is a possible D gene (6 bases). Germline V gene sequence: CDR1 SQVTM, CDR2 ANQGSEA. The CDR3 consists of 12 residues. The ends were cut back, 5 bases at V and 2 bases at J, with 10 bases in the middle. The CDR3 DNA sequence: TGCAGCGTTTCAGGAGGGCCCTACGAGCAGTACTTC. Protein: CSVSGGPYEQYF.

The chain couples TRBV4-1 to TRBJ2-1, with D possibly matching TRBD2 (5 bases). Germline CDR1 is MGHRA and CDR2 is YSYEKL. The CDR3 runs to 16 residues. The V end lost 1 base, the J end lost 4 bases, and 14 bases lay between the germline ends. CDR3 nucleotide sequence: TGCGCCAGCAGCCAAGTAGGCGGGCCTTTATACAATGAGCAGTTCTTC. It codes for CASSQVGGPLYNEQFF.